One and the same sample provided the 14 T cell receptor beta chains below, sequenced in a study of beta chain features in type 1 diabetes. Expressed TCRB transcripts got sequenced, as all isolated RNA was reverse transcribed. The assay was immunoSEQ multiplex PCR, and TCRdb's table has in-frame clones only and misses some. The sample has around 400,000 clones; approximately 15% are singletons. Sample: naive CD4+ T cells from blood. These receptors all come from a woman younger than 30 in good health.

This clone occurred a few times. V and J are TRBV9 and TRBJ2-5; 9 bases fit TRBD2. The V segment lost 3 bases and the J segment 5 bases; nucleotides outside the gene matches: 5. Germline lookup yields CDR1 SGDLS and CDR2 YYNGEE. The length of the CDR3 is 14 residues. DNA of the CDR3: TGTGCCAGCAGCGCCGGGACTAGCCGGGAGACCCAGTACTTC. Translation gives CASSAGTSRETQYF.

V usage is TRBV20-1 and J usage is TRBJ1-5; D ambiguous. Germline CDR1 is DFQATT and CDR2 is SNEGSKA (reference sequence). Trimming shortened V by 5 bases and J by 7 bases, and 9 bases separated the two germline ends. The CDR3 has 11 amino acids. The CDR3 nucleotides read TGCAGTGCTTTAGAGAGACAGCCCCAGCATTTT. It yields the protein CSALERQPQHF.

This clone was recorded a few times. The same CDR3 can be traced to other DNA sequences in this sample. V is TRBV29-1 and J is TRBJ1-1, with a tentative D call TRBD1 (5 bases). The V gene's germline CDR1 is SQVTM and CDR2 ANQGSEA. Trimming took off 4 bases at V and 2 bases at J, with 14 bases between the two ends. CDR3 length: 14 residues. The CDR3 loop reads CSVGSLGGNTEAFF. The CDR3 DNA is TGCAGCGTTGGATCGTTGGGGGGAAACACTGAAGCTTTCTTT.

This clone has only a few counts. This rearrangement joins TRBV7-9 to TRBJ2-1; 12 bases are shared with TRBD2. Trimming cost V 5 bases and J 4 bases; bases outside gene matches: 9. Germline V gives CDR1 SEHNR, CDR2 FQNEAQ (reference sequence). This CDR3 is 17 amino acids long. CDR3 bases: TGTGCCAGCAGCGTTGGACTAGCGGGATTTTCTTACAATGAGCAGTTCTTC. Protein product: CASSVGLAGFSYNEQFF.

The CDR3 DNA reads as TGTGCCAGCAGTTACTCCGGCGGTGCCTCCTACAATGAGCAGTTCTTC. The encoded protein is CASSYSGGASYNEQFF. The chain employs TRBV6-5 and TRBJ2-1; D remains ambiguous. The CDR3 extends over 16 amino acids. CDR1 and CDR2 from the germline V gene are MNHEY and SVGAGI. V was clipped by 0 bases and J by 0 bases, with 9 bases between them.

This clone was seen more than once but under ten times. The chain has TRBV14 and TRBJ2-1; D gene unclear. The V and J ends lost 6 bases and 7 bases respectively, with 10 bases between them. The V gene's germline CDR1 is SGHDN and CDR2 FVKESK. The CDR3 is 12 amino acids. Here the CDR3 reads CASSLLWNEQFF. For the CDR3, the DNA is TGTGCCAGCAGTCTACTCTGGAATGAGCAGTTCTTC.

This clone was counted only a few times. This sequence joins TRBV30 and TRBJ2-7; D might be TRBD2 (6 bases). Trimming left V 8 bases short and J 0 bases short, with 17 bases between. The V gene's germline CDR1 is GTSNPN and CDR2 SVGIG (reference sequence). The CDR3 totals 14 residues. The chain's CDR3 is CASVRGSASYEQYF. CDR3 DNA sequence: TGTGCCAGCGTACGGGGGTCAGCCTCCTACGAGCAGTACTTC.

J is TRBJ2-5 and V is TRBV4-1, with a possible D match to TRBD1 (6 bases). From germline, CDR1 is MGHRA and CDR2 YSYEKL. V was cut by 6 bases and J by 0 bases, with 14 bases left in between. This CDR3 has 15 residues. The CDR3 region has the DNA TGCGCCAGCAGTTACGGCCAGGGGTACCAAGAGACCCAGTACTTC. Protein: CASSYGQGYQETQYF.

V gene TRBV11-2 combines with J gene TRBJ2-1; 11 positions agree with TRBD2. This CDR3 has 15 residues. CDR1 SGHAT and CDR2 FQNNGV come from the germline V gene. With V trimmed by 5 bases and J by 3 bases, 3 bases remained unmatched. CDR3 bases: TGTGCCAGCAGCAATACTAGCGGGAGCTACAATGAGCAGTTCTTC. It translates to CASSNTSGSYNEQFF.

The chain links TRBV30 to TRBJ2-3; D is possibly TRBD1 (5 bases). Germline values: CDR1 GTSNPN, CDR2 SVGIG (reference sequence). With 2 bases removed from V and 1 base from J, the gap between germline ends came to 10 bases. This CDR3 spans 14 amino acids. The CDR3, as DNA: TGTGCCTGGAGTCGAAGGGGCGGCACAGATACGCAGTATTTT. It translates to CAWSRRGGTDTQYF. Based on the CDR3 plus reference TRBV30 and TRBJ2-3, the full variable domain is SQTIHQWPATLVQPVGSPLSLECTVEGTSNPNLYWYRQAAGRGLQLLFYSVGIGQISSEVPQNLSASRPQDRQFILSSKKLLLSDSGFYLCAWSRRGGTDTQYFGPGTRLTVL.

The gene calls are TRBV25-1 and TRBJ2-4, with a possible D match to TRBD2 (6 bases). V was shortened by 0 bases and J by 7 bases, with 10 bases between the two germline ends. Germline CDR1 reads MGHDK; CDR2 reads SYGVNS. There are 14 residues in the CDR3. The CDR3 here is CASSEYGGRNIQYF. The CDR3 DNA follows: TGTGCCAGCAGTGAATACGGGGGTCGGAACATTCAGTACTTC.

This clone has just a few counts. The rearrangement joins TRBV18 to TRBJ1-3; 7 bases agree with TRBD1. The CDR3 length is 16 residues. Germline assignment: CDR1 KGHSH and CDR2 LQKENI. V lost 3 bases and J lost 0; bases outside the gene matches: 5. The CDR3 coding sequence is TGTGCCAGCTCACCGCGGACAGGCGACTCTGGAAACACCATATATTTT. It codes for CASSPRTGDSGNTIYF.

The sample holds a few counts of this clone. This chain joins TRBV7-9 and TRBJ2-7; TRBD1 matches at 10 bases. Germline assignment: CDR1 SEHNR and CDR2 FQNEAQ (reference sequence). V was pared by 5 bases and J by 2 bases, with 3 bases of the junction left unmatched. This CDR3 comprises 14 residues. For the CDR3, the DNA is TGTGCCAGCAGCAGGGACAGGGGACCCTACGAGCAGTACTTC. Translated, it gives CASSRDRGPYEQYF.

The chain recombines TRBV5-1 with TRBJ2-1, with 12 bases aligning to TRBD2. Germline CDR1 SGHRS, CDR2 YFSETQ. The V gene end was trimmed by 4 bases and the J gene end by 9 bases; junction bases not matched to a gene: 2. The CDR3 has 13 amino acids. DNA for the CDR3: TGCGCCAGCAGCGGGGGACTAGCGGGTGAGCAGTTCTTC. It specifies CASSGGLAGEQFF.